What follows are 31 T cell receptor beta chains derived from one specimen sequenced in a study of blood T cell repertoires in COVID-19. The assay was immunoSEQ multiplex PCR, and TCRdb's table has in-frame clones only and misses some. Of approximately 240,000 clones in the sample, 86% were seen once. Sequenced sample: PBMCs or T cells enriched from blood (not recorded which). The receptors were sampled from a woman in her 50s in a cohort exposed to, infected with or recovered from COVID-19 (not recorded which).

This clone was counted a single time. V and J are TRBV2 and TRBJ2-1, with 8 bases aligning to TRBD1. Germline lookup yields CDR1 SNHLY and CDR2 FYNNEI. The CDR3 has 12 amino acids. V lost 6 bases, J lost 13 bases, and 8 bases stayed unmatched. The CDR3: CASRGTGTRQFF. The CDR3 DNA sequence: TGTGCCAGCAGGGGGACAGGCACGCGACAGTTCTTC. Looking up the rest from reference TRBV2 and TRBJ2-1 gives the full variable domain: EPEVTQTPSHQVTQMGQEVILRCVPISNHLYFYWYRQILGQKVEFLVSFYNNEISEKSEIFDDQFSVERPDGSNFTLKIRSTKLEDSAMYFCASRGTGTRQFFGPGTRLTVL.

V gene TRBV27 combines with J gene TRBJ1-2; D is ambiguous. Trimming took 4 bases from V and 8 from J, leaving 14 bases between them. This CDR3 has 13 amino acids. Germline values: CDR1 MNHEY, CDR2 SMNVEV (reference sequence). CDR3 DNA: TGTGCCAGCAGTTCCCTCACGGGGAGCGGCTACACCTTC. This codes for CASSSLTGSGYTF.

This chain links TRBV3-1 (or the pseudogene TRBV3-2) with TRBJ1-2, with D tentatively TRBD1 (6 bases). The CDR3 has 18 amino acids. V dropped 4 bases and J dropped 3 bases, with 24 bases sitting between them. From germline, CDR1 is LGHDT and CDR2 YNNKEL (reference sequence). As DNA, the CDR3 is TGTGCCAGCAGCCGTCTAGGGGGAGTCTCTCCTGGCGACTATGGCTACACCTTC. The encoded protein is CASSRLGGVSPGDYGYTF.

The chain couples TRBV27 to TRBJ2-7, with D possibly TRBD2 on 6 matching bases. The CDR3 loop spans 14 amino acids. V was clipped by 8 bases and J by 3 bases, with 17 bases between them. The germline V gene encodes CDR1 MNHEY and CDR2 SMNVEV (reference sequence). The CDR3 DNA is TGTGCCAGCTCCCTGACCGGGGGAGTCTACGAGCAGTACTTC. Translation gives CASSLTGGVYEQYF.

The CDR3: CASSLPDRGNTEAFF. In nucleotides, the CDR3 is TGTGCCAGCAGCCTACCAGACAGGGGGAACACTGAAGCTTTCTTT. This chain links TRBV16 with TRBJ1-1, with TRBD1 matching 8 bases. V shed 4 bases, J shed 1 base, and the junction held 5 bases outside the gene matches. CDR3 length: 15 residues. CDR1 and CDR2 (germline): KGHSY, FQNENV. Variable domain in full (rest from reference TRBV16 and TRBJ1-1): GEEVAQTPKHLVRGEGQKAKLYCAPIKGHSYVFWYQQVLKNEFKFLISFQNENVFDETGMPKERFSAKCLPNSPCSLEIQATKLEDSAVYFCASSLPDRGNTEAFFGQGTRLTVV.

The chain carries TRBV7-9 and TRBJ1-1; the D gene is possibly TRBD1 (6 bases). Deletions cut 1 base from V and 3 bases from J, with 15 bases between. Germline V CDR1 and CDR2: SEHNR, FQNEAQ (reference sequence). This CDR3 is 16 amino acids long. CDR3 nucleotides: TGTGCCAGCAGCTTAGGAAGACAGGCGTTTGACACTGAAGCTTTCTTT. Its protein is CASSLGRQAFDTEAFF.

V gene TRBV30 combines with J gene TRBJ2-7; TRBD1 matches at 9 bases. The CDR3 sequence is 13 residues long. Trimming took 6 bases from V and 3 from J; bases not matched to a gene: 6. CDR1 is GTSNPN, CDR2 SVGIG, per germline (reference sequence). The CDR3 DNA sequence: TGTGCCTGTCGCCGGACAGGGGACTACGAGCAGTACTTC. Translated, it gives CACRRTGDYEQYF.

This chain joins TRBV15 and TRBJ1-3, with D possibly matching TRBD1 (5 bases). CDR1 is LNHNV and CDR2 is YYDKDF in the germline V gene (reference sequence). Trimming pared 6 bases from V and 0 bases from J, leaving 9 bases between. The CDR3 spans 14 residues. CDR3 residues: CATRPTVSGNTIYF. For the CDR3, the DNA is TGTGCCACCAGACCGACAGTCTCTGGAAACACCATATATTTT.

The V and J genes are TRBV4-2 and TRBJ1-6; no reliable D call. CDR3 length equals 14 residues. Germline V gene data show CDR1 as LGHNA and CDR2 as YNFKEQ. The V gene lost 0 bases and the J gene lost 9 bases, with 9 bases spanning the gap. CDR3 in DNA: TGTGCCAGCAGCCAAGAGGCGAGGGCTTCACCCCTCCACTTT. Its protein product is CASSQEARASPLHF.

J is TRBJ2-2 and V is TRBV15, with D unclear. This CDR3 spans 16 amino acids. Trimming left V 1 base short and J 4 bases short, with 13 bases between. Per the germline V gene, CDR1 is LNHNV and CDR2 is YYDKDF (reference sequence). The CDR3 is CATSRALGAVTGELFF. The CDR3 DNA is TGTGCCACCAGCAGAGCCCTAGGCGCGGTCACCGGGGAGCTGTTTTTT.

This clone was recorded once. The chain combines TRBV5-1 with TRBJ2-5, with 8 bases aligning to TRBD2. With V trimmed by 5 bases and J by 1 base, 10 bases remained unmatched. The CDR3 loop spans 16 amino acids. Per the germline V gene, CDR1 is SGHRS and CDR2 is YFSETQ. Here the CDR3 DNA reads TGCGCCAGCAGGCCGCTGGAGCGGGGGCCCCAAGAGACCCAGTACTTC. Its translation: CASRPLERGPQETQYF.

This clone was seen only a few times. The chain employs TRBV7-3 and TRBJ1-1; D is uncertain. The CDR3 has 14 residues. Trimming cost V 1 base and J 7 bases, with 13 bases left between them. Germline V gene data show CDR1 as SGHTA and CDR2 as FQGTGA. CDR3 DNA sequence: TGTGCCAGCAGCTTAAATGGACGTCGGGATGAAGCTTTCTTT. Protein product: CASSLNGRRDEAFF.

The chain recombines TRBV10-3 with TRBJ2-3; 7 bases map to TRBD2. Germline V lookup: CDR1 ENHRY, CDR2 SYGVKD. This CDR3 comprises 13 residues. J lost 3 bases, V lost 3 bases, and 0 bases had no gene match. In nucleotides, the CDR3 is TGTGCCATCAGTGAAGCGGGGACAGATACGCAGTATTTT. It yields the protein CAISEAGTDTQYF.

This clone was observed once. This chain connects TRBV2 to TRBJ2-4; D ambiguous. CDR3 length: 11 residues. Germline CDR1 is SNHLY and CDR2 is FYNNEI. V lost 6 bases to trimming and J lost 8 bases, with 8 bases between them. CDR3 sequence reads: CASSVADIQYF. In nucleotides, the CDR3 is TGTGCCAGCAGCGTTGCGGACATTCAGTACTTC.

This chain uses TRBV5-4 with TRBJ2-5, with D possibly matching TRBD1 (6 bases). V shed 4 bases and J shed 2 bases, with 18 bases lying between them. The CDR3 covers 16 residues. Germline V gene data show CDR1 as SGHNT and CDR2 as YYREEE (reference sequence). The CDR3 loop is CASSGGPGDLQETQYF. The CDR3 nucleotides are TGTGCCAGCAGCGGGGGCCCCGGGGATCTGCAAGAGACCCAGTACTTC.

V and J are TRBV27 and TRBJ1-1, with D perhaps matching TRBD1 (5 bases). The V gene's germline CDR1 is MNHEY and CDR2 SMNVEV (reference sequence). The CDR3 totals 14 residues. The V end was cut by 4 bases, the J end by 1 base, with 10 bases between. The CDR3 sequence is CASSYAGGNTEAFF. The DNA of the CDR3 is TGTGCCAGCAGTTACGCCGGGGGGAACACTGAAGCTTTCTTT.

V gene TRBV5-5 combines with J gene TRBJ2-6; perhaps TRBD1 as D (6 bases). The CDR3 length is 15 residues. Germline assignment: CDR1 SGHKS and CDR2 YYEKEE (reference sequence). The V and J ends lost 4 bases and 0 bases respectively, with 8 bases between them. This chain's CDR3 is CASSVGGSGANVLTF. The CDR3 DNA follows: TGTGCCAGCAGCGTAGGGGGCTCTGGGGCCAACGTCCTGACTTTC.

The rearrangement links TRBV5-1 to TRBJ2-7; 10 nucleotides match TRBD2. The CDR3 is made up of 14 amino acids. The germline V gene encodes CDR1 SGHRS and CDR2 YFSETQ. The J segment lost 2 bases and the V segment lost 1 base, leaving 0 bases of the junction unmatched. The CDR3 DNA reads TGCGCCAGCAGCTTGAGCGGGGGGGCCTACGAGCAGTACTTC. Translation: CASSLSGGAYEQYF.

This chain uses TRBV18 with TRBJ1-2, with 11 positions matching TRBD1. The CDR3 has 15 residues. The J segment lost 3 bases and the V segment lost 5 bases, leaving 5 bases of the junction unmatched. Germline CDR1 reads KGHSH; CDR2 reads LQKENI. The CDR3 loop is CASSADRGLDYGYTF. The CDR3 DNA reads TGTGCCAGCTCAGCGGACAGGGGGCTTGACTATGGCTACACCTTC.

Only one count was recorded for this clone. The rearrangement joins TRBV11-1 to TRBJ2-2; 12 bases are shared with TRBD1. There are 16 residues in the CDR3. Trimming took 5 bases from V and 5 from J; bases not matched to a gene: 6. Germline lookup yields CDR1 SGHAT and CDR2 FQDESV (reference sequence). CDR3 nucleotides: TGTGCCAGCAGCGTCCGGGACAGGGGGCTTACCGGGGAGCTGTTTTTT. It codes for CASSVRDRGLTGELFF.

V usage is TRBV19 and J usage is TRBJ1-2; 11 bases match TRBD1. The germline CDR1 and CDR2 sequences are LNHDA and SQIVND (reference sequence). The length of the CDR3 is 15 residues. V trimming: 1 base; J trimming: 5 bases; junction bases outside the gene matches: 3. For the CDR3, the DNA is TGTGCCAGTAGTATAGCTGGGACAGGGGGATATGGCTACACCTTC. This translates into CASSIAGTGGYGYTF.

V gene TRBV9 combines with J gene TRBJ1-1; D perhaps matches TRBD1 (5 bases). Trimming stripped 0 bases from V and 6 bases from J, with 12 bases between. From germline, CDR1 is SGDLS and CDR2 YYNGEE. The CDR3 spans 14 residues. CDR3 sequence reads: CASSVGPQGAEAFF. The CDR3 DNA reads TGTGCCAGCAGCGTAGGGCCCCAGGGTGCTGAAGCTTTCTTT.

Of note for this clone: This CDR3 is also generated by other DNA sequences in the sample. This chain links TRBV7-9 with TRBJ2-1; D possibly corresponds to TRBD1 (6 bases). This CDR3 is built from 13 residues. V shed 4 bases and J shed 6 bases, with 10 bases lying between them. Germline V gives CDR1 SEHNR, CDR2 FQNEAQ (reference sequence). CDR3 sequence reads: CASSSQGGNEQFF. The CDR3 nucleotides are TGTGCCAGCAGCTCACAAGGGGGCAATGAGCAGTTCTTC.

The J gene is TRBJ2-3, the V gene TRBV2, with 7 bases fitting TRBD2. This CDR3 has 16 residues. Germline V gives CDR1 SNHLY, CDR2 FYNNEI. Germline trimming cut 1 base from V and 6 bases from J; bases unmatched to any gene: 10. CDR3 amino acids: CASSEDPGVSGDTQYF. CDR3 in DNA: TGTGCCAGCAGTGAAGACCCGGGGGTTAGCGGGGATACGCAGTATTTT. Complete variable domain (other parts from reference TRBV2 and TRBJ2-3): EPEVTQTPSHQVTQMGQEVILRCVPISNHLYFYWYRQILGQKVEFLVSFYNNEISEKSEIFDDQFSVERPDGSNFTLKIRSTKLEDSAMYFCASSEDPGVSGDTQYFGPGTRLTVL.

Note on this clone: This specimen includes other DNA sequences encoding the same CDR3. The V and J genes are TRBV28 and TRBJ2-2; weak D call: TRBD2 (7 bases). Germline loops: CDR1 MDHEN, CDR2 SYDVKM. The V gene lost 3 bases and the J gene lost 5 bases, with 10 bases spanning the gap. This CDR3 has 14 amino acids. DNA of the CDR3: TGTGCCAGCAGTTTGGGGGGGGCAACCGGGGAGCTGTTTTTT. Residues: CASSLGGATGELFF.

The chain joins TRBV6-5 to TRBJ2-2; D unclear. Between the trimmed V and J ends, which lost 10 bases and 0 bases, there was a span of 9 bases. Per the germline V gene, CDR1 is MNHEY and CDR2 is SVGAGI. CDR3 size: 13 residues. CDR3 sequence: CATLWPNTGELFF. CDR3 sequence (DNA): TGTGCCACCCTCTGGCCGAACACCGGGGAGCTGTTTTTT.

V gene TRBV5-4 combines with J gene TRBJ1-2; 7 positions match TRBD1. V gave up 0 bases and J gave up 4 bases; unmatched junction bases: 3. Germline V gene sequence: CDR1 SGHNT, CDR2 YYREEE (reference sequence). The CDR3 spans 14 residues. The CDR3 reads CASSLAQGSYGYTF. The CDR3, as DNA: TGTGCCAGCAGCTTGGCACAGGGGAGCTATGGCTACACCTTC.

The chain carries TRBV28 and TRBJ2-5, with 10 bases lining up with TRBD1. V trimming: 6 bases; J trimming: 5 bases; junction bases outside the gene matches: 12. The germline CDR1 and CDR2 sequences are MDHEN and SYDVKM. CDR3 length: 16 residues. The CDR3 is CASSSPGTGARETQYF. The CDR3 nucleotides are TGTGCCAGCAGCTCACCCGGGACAGGGGCTCGGGAGACCCAGTACTTC.

This clone turned up a few times. This rearrangement joins TRBV4-1 to TRBJ1-5; D ambiguous. Germline CDR1 MGHRA, CDR2 YSYEKL. The CDR3 runs 13 residues. With 1 base removed from V and 7 bases from J, the gap between germline ends came to 8 bases. The DNA for the CDR3 is TGCGCCAGCAGCCAAGGCCTCGGGCAGCCCCAGCATTTT. It encodes CASSQGLGQPQHF.

The V call is TRBV7-9, the J call TRBJ1-2, with TRBD1 matching over 10 bases. The CDR3 length is 15 residues. CDR1 is SEHNR, CDR2 FQNEAQ, per germline (reference sequence). J lost 2 bases, V lost 5 bases, and 5 bases had no gene match. The CDR3 loop reads CASSAGTGANYGYTF. Here the CDR3 DNA reads TGTGCCAGCAGCGCCGGGACAGGGGCCAACTATGGCTACACCTTC.

The gene calls are TRBV11-3 and TRBJ1-1, with TRBD1 matching 8 bases. CDR1 SGHNT and CDR2 YENEEA come from the germline V gene. The CDR3 is 12 amino acids. The J segment lost 8 bases and the V segment lost 2 bases, leaving 1 base of the junction unmatched. The CDR3 here is CASSLRDREAFF. The CDR3 DNA sequence: TGTGCCAGCAGCTTACGGGACAGGGAAGCTTTCTTT.